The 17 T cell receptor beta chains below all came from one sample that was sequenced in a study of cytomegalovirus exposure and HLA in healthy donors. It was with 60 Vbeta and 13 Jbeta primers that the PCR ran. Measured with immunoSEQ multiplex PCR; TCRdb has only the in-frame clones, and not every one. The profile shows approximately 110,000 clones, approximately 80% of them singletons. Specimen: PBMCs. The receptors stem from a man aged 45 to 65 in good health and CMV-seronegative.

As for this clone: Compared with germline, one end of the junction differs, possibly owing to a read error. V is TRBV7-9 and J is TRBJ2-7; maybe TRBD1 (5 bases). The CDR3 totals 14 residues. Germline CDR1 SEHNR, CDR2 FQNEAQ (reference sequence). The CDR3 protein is CSSSLDSTSYEQYF. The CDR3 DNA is TGTTCCAGCAGCTTAGACAGTACTTCCTACGAGCAGTACTTC.

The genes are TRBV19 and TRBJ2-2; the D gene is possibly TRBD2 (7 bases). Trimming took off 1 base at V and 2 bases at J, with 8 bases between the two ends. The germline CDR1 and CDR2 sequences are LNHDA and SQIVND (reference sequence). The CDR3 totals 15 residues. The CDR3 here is CASSIAGGNTGELFF. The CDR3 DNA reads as TGTGCCAGTAGTATAGCGGGGGGCAACACCGGGGAGCTGTTTTTT.

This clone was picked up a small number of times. The CDR3 nucleotides read TGTGCCAGCAGCTCACACCAGAACACTGAAGCTTTCTTT. Translated: CASSSHQNTEAFF. The genes are TRBV6-5 and TRBJ1-1; D is unresolved. With 6 bases removed from V and 1 base from J, the gap between germline ends came to 9 bases. The germline CDR1 and CDR2 sequences are MNHEY and SVGAGI. The CDR3 has 13 residues.

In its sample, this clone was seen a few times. The DNA for the CDR3 is TGTGCCAGCAGCTTAGGGGTACTAGCGGGGGGGTGGGAGCAGTTCTTC. This codes for CASSLGVLAGGWEQFF. This chain uses TRBV7-2 with TRBJ2-1, with 13 bases fitting TRBD2. The CDR3 consists of 16 residues. Germline V gene lookup returns CDR1 SGHTA and CDR2 FQGNSA. V shed 1 base, J shed 10 bases, and the junction held 7 bases outside the gene matches.

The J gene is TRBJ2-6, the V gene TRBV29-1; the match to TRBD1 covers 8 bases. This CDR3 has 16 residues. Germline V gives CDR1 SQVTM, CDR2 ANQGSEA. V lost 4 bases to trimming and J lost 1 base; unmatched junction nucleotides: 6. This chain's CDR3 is CSVGGQADSGANVLTF. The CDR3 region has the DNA TGCAGCGTTGGGGGACAGGCCGATTCTGGGGCCAACGTCCTGACTTTC.

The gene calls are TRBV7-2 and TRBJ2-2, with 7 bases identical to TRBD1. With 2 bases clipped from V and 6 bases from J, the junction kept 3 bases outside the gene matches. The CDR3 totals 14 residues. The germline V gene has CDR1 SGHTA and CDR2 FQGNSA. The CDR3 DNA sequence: TGTGCCAGCAGCTTAATACAGGGGCCCGGGGAGCTGTTTTTT. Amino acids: CASSLIQGPGELFF.

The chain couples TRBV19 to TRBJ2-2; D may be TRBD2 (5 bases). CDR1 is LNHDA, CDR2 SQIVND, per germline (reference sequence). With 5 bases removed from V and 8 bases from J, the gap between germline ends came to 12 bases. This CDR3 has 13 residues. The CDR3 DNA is TGTGCCAGTAGTCCACTCCGGGAAGGGGAGCTGTTTTTT. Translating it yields CASSPLREGELFF.

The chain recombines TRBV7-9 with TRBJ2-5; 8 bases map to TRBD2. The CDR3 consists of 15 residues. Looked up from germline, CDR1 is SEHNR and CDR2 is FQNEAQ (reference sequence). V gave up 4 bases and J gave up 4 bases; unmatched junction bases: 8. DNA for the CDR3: TGTGCCAGCAGCTCCGCCTCGGGGGGGGTAGAGACCCAGTACTTC. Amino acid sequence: CASSSASGGVETQYF.

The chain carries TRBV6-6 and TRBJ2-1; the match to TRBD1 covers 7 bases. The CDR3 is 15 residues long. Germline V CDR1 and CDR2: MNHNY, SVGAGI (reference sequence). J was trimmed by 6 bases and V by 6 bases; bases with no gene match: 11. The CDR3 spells CASRGRANRGNEQFF. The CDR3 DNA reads TGTGCCAGCAGGGGCCGGGCAAACAGGGGCAATGAGCAGTTCTTC.

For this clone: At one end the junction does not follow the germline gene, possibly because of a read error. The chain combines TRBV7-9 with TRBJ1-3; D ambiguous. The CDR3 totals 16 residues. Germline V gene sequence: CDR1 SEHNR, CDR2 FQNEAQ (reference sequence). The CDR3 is CSSSLGTGVAGNTIYF. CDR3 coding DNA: TGTTCCAGCAGCTTGGGTACCGGGGTCGCCGGAAACACCATATATTTT.

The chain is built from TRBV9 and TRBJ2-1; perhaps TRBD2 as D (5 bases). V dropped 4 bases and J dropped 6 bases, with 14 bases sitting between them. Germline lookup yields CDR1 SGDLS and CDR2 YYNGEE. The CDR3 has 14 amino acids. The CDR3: CASSPRRWVNEQFF. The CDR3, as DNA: TGTGCCAGCAGCCCCCGGAGGTGGGTCAATGAGCAGTTCTTC.

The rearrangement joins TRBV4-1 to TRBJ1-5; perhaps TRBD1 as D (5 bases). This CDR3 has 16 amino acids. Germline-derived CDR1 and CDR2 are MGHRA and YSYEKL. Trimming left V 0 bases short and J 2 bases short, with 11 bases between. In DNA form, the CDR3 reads TGCGCCAGCAGCCAAGACGGCGGGGGGGGCAATCAGCCCCAGCATTTT. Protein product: CASSQDGGGGNQPQHF.

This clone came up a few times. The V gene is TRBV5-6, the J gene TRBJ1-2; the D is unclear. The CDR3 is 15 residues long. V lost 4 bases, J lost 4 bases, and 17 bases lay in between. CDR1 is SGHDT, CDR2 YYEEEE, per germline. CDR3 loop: CASSPSGERSYGYTF. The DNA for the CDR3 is TGTGCCAGCAGCCCCTCCGGGGAACGTTCCTATGGCTACACCTTC.

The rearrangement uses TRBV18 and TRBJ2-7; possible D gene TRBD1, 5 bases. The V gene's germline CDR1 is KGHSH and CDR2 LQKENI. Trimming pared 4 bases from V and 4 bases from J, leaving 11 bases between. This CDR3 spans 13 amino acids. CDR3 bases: TGTGCCAGCTCACATGGGCAGGGATACGAGCAGTACGTC. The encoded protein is CASSHGQGYEQYV.

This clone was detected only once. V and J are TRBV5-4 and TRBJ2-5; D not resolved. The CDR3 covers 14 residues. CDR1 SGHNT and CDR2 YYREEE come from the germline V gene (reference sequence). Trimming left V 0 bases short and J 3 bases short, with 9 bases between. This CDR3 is CASSLGQSKETQYF. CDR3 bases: TGTGCCAGCAGCTTGGGGCAGTCGAAAGAGACCCAGTACTTC.

The CDR3, as DNA: TGTGCCAGCAGAACAGGGAGGGACACTGAAGCTTTCTTT. Translation gives CASRTGRDTEAFF. V usage is TRBV7-6 and J usage is TRBJ1-1, with D possibly matching TRBD1 (6 bases). CDR3 length: 13 amino acids. The V end was cut by 6 bases, the J end by 3 bases, with 11 bases between. The germline CDR1 and CDR2 sequences are SGHVS and FNYEAQ.

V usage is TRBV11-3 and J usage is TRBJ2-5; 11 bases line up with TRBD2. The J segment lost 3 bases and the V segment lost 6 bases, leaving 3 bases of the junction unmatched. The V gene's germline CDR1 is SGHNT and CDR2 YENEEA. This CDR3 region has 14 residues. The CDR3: CASSPTSGEETQYF. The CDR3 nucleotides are TGTGCCAGCAGTCCGACTAGCGGGGAAGAGACCCAGTACTTC.